This TCR beta chain was retrieved from a study of T cell responses to AZD1222 COVID-19 vaccine. As for this clone: The antigen is undetermined.

This CDR3 is built from 14 residues. Deletions cut 4 bases from V and 0 bases from J, with 5 bases between. Germline V CDR1 and CDR2: SGHNT, YYREEE (reference sequence). Data came from immunoSEQ multiplex PCR; TCRdb stores just in-frame clones and leaves some out. The sample yields more than 75,000 clones, about four fifths seen once. The study's findings and limits: Repertoire sampling happened only post peak T cell response. Spike-specific TCR breadth and depth went up after people got two AZD1222 doses.

This clonotype was obtained from an adult who received the AZD1222 COVID-19 vaccine. The source was peripheral blood, collected 28 days after the second AZD1222 dose. The V and J genes are TRBV5-4 and TRBJ2-6, with unresolved D. DNA of the CDR3: TGTGCCAGCAGCCGGAACTCTGGGGCCAACGTCCTGACTTTC. Translation: CASSRNSGANVLTF.